This T cell receptor (beta chain) was profiled in a study of T cell repertoires in cytomegalovirus infection. About the study: Indications of both CMV infection and matching HLA type were provided by public TCR beta signatures. Whole-study results and caveats: It was HLA-C-restricted CMV-specific TCR beta clonotypes that dominated the response ex vivo. Summed frequency of shared TCR beta families picked out CMV carriers who also had the relevant HLA.

The CDR3 is 17 amino acids. The junction had 15 bases not matched to a gene; V was cut back by 4 bases and J by 3 bases. Germline V CDR1 and CDR2: SGHDT, YYEEEE. One entry per CDR3 protein, called by TCRdb with MiXCR from the reads. The sample consists of roughly 190,000 distinct CDR3 sequences, more than 9% of them appearing once. This clonotype was seen ten or more times. Its antigen is still unknown. This TCR was sampled from a human donor in good health (CMV status not recorded). Some clones in this sample may be carry-over from other donors' samples. Sequencing used PBMCs. The chain links TRBV5-6 to TRBJ2-7; TRBD1 aligns across 8 bases. CDR3 protein: CASSPRGSGQVFYEQYF. DNA for the CDR3: TGTGCCAGCAGCCCCAGAGGATCGGGACAGGTTTTCTACGAGCAGTACTTC.